Reported below is one TCR beta chain. Its antigen remains unknown. The data originate from a study of OX40 agonist ivuxolimab in advanced cancers. Study-level background: Partial response was recorded in three patients: one hepatocellular carcinoma and two cutaneous melanoma cases. Points from the study as a whole: Researchers did not determine the expanded peripheral T cells' antigen specificity.

The data were produced by immunoSEQ multiplex PCR, yet TCRdb's version contains in-frame clones alone and is incomplete. The profile covers approximately 63,000 clones, with about four fifths appearing a single time and about a tenth taken by the ten largest. V dropped 5 bases and J dropped 5 bases, with 10 bases sitting between them. The CDR3 length is 13 residues. Germline V CDR1 and CDR2: SGHTA, FQGTGA. The chain joins TRBV7-3 to TRBJ2-1; D gene uncertain. The sequence was collected from an adult with an advanced solid tumor such as melanoma, head and neck, liver or kidney cancer. The material sequenced was CD4+ or CD8+ T cells sorted from blood, taken in a trial of the OX40 agonist ivuxolimab. CDR3 in DNA: TGTGCCAGCAGCCATGGGCATAACAATGAGCAGTTCTTC. Its protein is CASSHGHNNEQFF. Variable domain in full (rest from reference TRBV7-3 and TRBJ2-1): GAGVSQTPSNKVTEKGKYVELRCDPISGHTALYWYRQSLGQGPEFLIYFQGTGAADDSGLPNDRFFAVRPEGSVSTLKIQRTERGDSAVYLCASSHGHNNEQFFGPGTRLTVL.